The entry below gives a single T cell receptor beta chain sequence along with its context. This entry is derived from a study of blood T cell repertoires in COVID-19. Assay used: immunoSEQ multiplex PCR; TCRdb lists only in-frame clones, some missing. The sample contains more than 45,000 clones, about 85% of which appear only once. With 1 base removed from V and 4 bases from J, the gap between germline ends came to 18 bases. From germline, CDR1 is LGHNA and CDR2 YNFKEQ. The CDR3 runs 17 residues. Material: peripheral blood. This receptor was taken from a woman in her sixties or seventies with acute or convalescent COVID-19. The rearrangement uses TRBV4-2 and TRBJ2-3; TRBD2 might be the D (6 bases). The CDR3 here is CASSQGNAGGGADTQYF. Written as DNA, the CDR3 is TGTGCCAGCAGCCAAGGGAATGCTGGCGGCGGGGCAGATACGCAGTATTTT.